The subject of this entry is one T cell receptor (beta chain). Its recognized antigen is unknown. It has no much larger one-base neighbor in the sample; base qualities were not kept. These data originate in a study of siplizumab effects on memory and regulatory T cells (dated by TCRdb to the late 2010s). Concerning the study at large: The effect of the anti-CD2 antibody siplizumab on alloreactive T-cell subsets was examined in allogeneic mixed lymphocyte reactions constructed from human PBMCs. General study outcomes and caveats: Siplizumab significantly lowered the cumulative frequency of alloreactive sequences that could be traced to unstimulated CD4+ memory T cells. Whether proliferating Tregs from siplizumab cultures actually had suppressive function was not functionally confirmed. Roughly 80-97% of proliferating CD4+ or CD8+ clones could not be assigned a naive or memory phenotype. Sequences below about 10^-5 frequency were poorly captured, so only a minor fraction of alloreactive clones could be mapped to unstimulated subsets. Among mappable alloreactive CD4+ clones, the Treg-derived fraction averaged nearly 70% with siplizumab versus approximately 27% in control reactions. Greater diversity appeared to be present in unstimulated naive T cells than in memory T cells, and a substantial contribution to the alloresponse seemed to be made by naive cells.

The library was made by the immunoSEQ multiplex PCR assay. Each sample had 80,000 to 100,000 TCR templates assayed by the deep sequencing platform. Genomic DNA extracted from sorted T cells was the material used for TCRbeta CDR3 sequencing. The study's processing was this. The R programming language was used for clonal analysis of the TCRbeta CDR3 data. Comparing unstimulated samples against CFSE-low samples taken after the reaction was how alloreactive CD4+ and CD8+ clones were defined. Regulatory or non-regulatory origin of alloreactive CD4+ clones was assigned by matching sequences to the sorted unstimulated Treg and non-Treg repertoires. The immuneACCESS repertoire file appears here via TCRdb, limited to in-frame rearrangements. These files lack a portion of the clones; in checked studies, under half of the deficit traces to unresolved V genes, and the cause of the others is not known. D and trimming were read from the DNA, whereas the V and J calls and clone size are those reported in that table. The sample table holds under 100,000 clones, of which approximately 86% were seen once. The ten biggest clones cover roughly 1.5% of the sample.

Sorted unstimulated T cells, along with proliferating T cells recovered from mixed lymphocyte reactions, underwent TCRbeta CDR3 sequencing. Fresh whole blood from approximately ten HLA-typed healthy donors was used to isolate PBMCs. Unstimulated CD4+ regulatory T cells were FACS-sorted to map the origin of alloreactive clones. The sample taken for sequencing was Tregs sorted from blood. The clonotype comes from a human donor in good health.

The DNA sequence is TGTGCTACTTTGGACAGCAGCTCCTATAATTCACCCCTCCACTTT. Its coded protein is CATLDSSSYNSPLHF. The chain uses TRBV12-5 and TRBJ1-6; TRBD1 is a weak D gene call, 6 bases matching. Taken from cysteine to phenylalanine, the CDR3 has 15 residues. The read is trimmed to its CDR3 DNA, 45 bases read in frame from base 1. Trimming costs V 10 bases and J 0 bases, and their ends lie 13 bases apart. The germline V gene gives CDR1 as LGHNT and CDR2 as FRNRAP.